The clone carrying this T cell receptor (beta chain) was detected a few times. Its antigen is not identified. 5'RACE template switching generated TCR cDNA, adding a universal primer site and UMIs. TCRdb processed the 5' RACE reads anew with MiXCR; each CDR3 protein has one entry. The data show 250,000 to 400,000 distinct CDR3 sequences, roughly 4% seen once. The CDR3 sequence is 17 residues long. V was pared by 5 bases and J by 5 bases, with 10 bases of the junction left unmatched. In germline, CDR1 is MNHEY, CDR2 SMNVEV (reference sequence). The data stem from a study of T cells after yellow fever vaccination. Overall study results and limits: Primary-vaccination clones mostly resurfaced post-booster (more than 95% CD4, under 90% CD8). A limited proportion of clonotypes was detected within both the CD4 and CD8 compartments.

The source of this sequence is a man aged 18 to 29 who received the YFV17D yellow fever vaccine. The sample here was PBMCs, taken 5 days after the yellow fever booster vaccination. This rearrangement joins TRBV27 to TRBJ2-2; 11 bases line up with TRBD1. The CDR3 coding sequence is TGTGCCAGCAGTATCGCCGGACAGGGGGCGCGGACCGGGGAGCTGTTTTTT. This translates into CASSIAGQGARTGELFF.